The source of this TCR beta chain is a study of post-analysis software for immune sequencing data. This clonotype was counted between two and nine times. What it binds is not known. Findings of the study overall: Samples from one preparation batch, clustered by F measure, grouped strongly together. Four to six TRBV segments were significantly more frequent in patients than in controls. TRBV5-6, TRBV5-1 and TRBV20-1 were among these segments.

The TCR beta cDNA libraries carried unique molecular identifiers. In TCRdb, the PCR reads were re-called with MiXCR into one record per CDR3 protein. Counted here are hundreds of thousands of distinct CDR3 sequences, roughly 27% occurring once; the ten biggest clones make up approximately 0.55%. CDR3 length: 11 residues. Germline V CDR1 and CDR2: SNHLY, FYNNEI. Trimming shortened V by 2 bases and J by 13 bases, and 8 bases separated the two germline ends. This sequence joins TRBV2 and TRBJ1-4; D is ambiguous. The sequence derives from a girl aged 5 to 17 with multiple sclerosis. The sample was blood. The CDR3 reads CASSEPGRLFF. CDR3 sequence (DNA): TGTGCCAGCAGTGAACCCGGGAGACTGTTTTTT.